Shown below are 21 T cell receptor beta chains from a single sample sequenced in a study of T cell clonotyping in hematopoietic cell transplantation (dated by TCRdb to 2020 to 2023). The library was prepared using the immunoSEQ multiplex PCR assay. In TCRdb, the immuneACCESS table is reduced to in-frame sequences with V and J assigned. These tables do not hold every clone; where another copy was compared, an unresolved V gene accounts for under half, and the others remain unexplained. Counted in this sample were several thousand clones; roughly 80% of them appeared once. The top ten constitute about 5% of the sample. The sample's time point label, in plain terms: 180 days after allo-HCT. Sequenced material: peripheral blood mononuclear cells, taken 180 days after allogeneic stem cell transplant. These receptors all stem from a female patient aged 50-59 years who had an allogeneic stem cell transplant from an unrelated donor, so the T cells may come from the graft donor. Some clones in this sample may be carry-over from other donors' samples.

The V and J genes are TRBV28 and TRBJ1-5, with 9 nucleotides matching TRBD1. The CDR3 extends over 15 amino acids. Looked up from germline, CDR1 is MDHEN and CDR2 is SYDVKM. V trimming: 7 bases; J trimming: 6 bases; junction bases outside the gene matches: 10. CDR3 sequence reads: CASMKGDRVLQPQHF. In nucleotides, the CDR3 is TGTGCCAGCATGAAAGGGGACAGGGTACTTCAGCCCCAGCATTTT.

The chain uses TRBV6-6 and TRBJ1-2; no firm D call. Germline V gene sequence: CDR1 MNHNY, CDR2 SVGAGI (reference sequence). CDR3 size: 11 residues. Trimming shortened V by 2 bases and J by 7 bases, and 5 bases separated the two germline ends. The CDR3, as DNA: TGTGCCAGCAGTTACAAGCGTGGCTACACCTTC. Encoded protein: CASSYKRGYTF.

The V and J genes are TRBV5-1 and TRBJ1-1; a possible D gene is TRBD1 (6 bases). Germline loops: CDR1 SGHRS, CDR2 YFSETQ. The CDR3 totals 14 residues. The ends were cut back, 0 bases at V and 4 bases at J, with 10 bases in the middle. The CDR3 reads CASSLAGGGTEAFF. DNA for the CDR3: TGCGCCAGCAGCTTGGCCGGAGGGGGCACTGAAGCTTTCTTT.

The chain is built from TRBV7-8 and TRBJ2-2; 7 bases map to TRBD2. From germline, CDR1 is SGHVS and CDR2 FQNEAQ. The CDR3 contains 17 residues. The J segment lost 5 bases and the V segment lost 1 base, leaving 10 bases of the junction unmatched. Written as DNA, the CDR3 is TGTGCCAGCAGCTTAGAGGCGGGGGTTCCTGGGACCGGGGAGCTGTTTTTT. It codes for CASSLEAGVPGTGELFF.

The CDR3 DNA sequence: TGTGCCAGTAGTCCCCCCGGGACAGTGAACACTGAAGCTTTCTTT. The encoded protein is CASSPPGTVNTEAFF. The V and J genes are TRBV19 and TRBJ1-1; 7 bases map to TRBD1. The germline gives CDR1 LNHDA, CDR2 SQIVND (reference sequence). The CDR3 is 15 residues long. J lost 0 bases, V lost 5 bases, and 6 bases had no gene match.

The chain links TRBV5-1 to TRBJ2-2; D remains ambiguous. V lost 0 bases and J 0 bases, leaving 6 bases between the germline ends. Germline CDR1 reads SGHRS; CDR2 reads YFSETQ. The CDR3 is 15 residues long. CDR3 sequence reads: CASSLGAPNTGELFF. CDR3 DNA: TGCGCCAGCAGCTTGGGGGCTCCGAACACCGGGGAGCTGTTTTTT.

Only a few counts were recorded for this clone. The chain uses TRBV11-2 and TRBJ1-2; D is uncertain. Deletions cut 0 bases from V and 7 bases from J, with 6 bases between. In germline, CDR1 is SGHAT, CDR2 FQNNGV. This CDR3 has 12 residues. CDR3: CASSLDGSGYTF. CDR3 in DNA: TGTGCCAGCAGCTTAGATGGCTCTGGCTACACCTTC.

The chain recombines TRBV19 with TRBJ1-2; D is ambiguous. V was shortened by 5 bases and J by 12 bases, with 16 bases between the two germline ends. Germline CDR1 LNHDA, CDR2 SQIVND (reference sequence). The length of the CDR3 is 12 residues. CDR3 protein: CASSGGGQIHTF. CDR3 in DNA: TGTGCCAGTAGTGGCGGTGGGCAGATCCACACCTTC.

In its sample, this clone was seen a few times. J is TRBJ2-1 and V is TRBV27; 9 positions match TRBD2. J gave up 3 bases and V 7 bases, and 4 bases lay outside the gene matches. Germline V CDR1 and CDR2: MNHEY, SMNVEV (reference sequence). The length of the CDR3 is 14 residues. The CDR3 sequence: CASTQAGGYNEQFF. CDR3 bases: TGTGCCAGCACTCAAGCGGGGGGCTACAATGAGCAGTTCTTC.

This sequence joins TRBV28 and TRBJ1-2; D might be TRBD1 (6 bases). The CDR3 is 15 residues long. V dropped 1 base and J dropped 4 bases, with 13 bases sitting between them. Looked up from germline, CDR1 is MDHEN and CDR2 is SYDVKM. The CDR3 coding sequence is TGTGCCAGCAGTTTATTGACAGGACCCGTCTATGGCTACACCTTC. It encodes CASSLLTGPVYGYTF.

V usage is TRBV7-8 and J usage is TRBJ1-1, with D uncertain. Trimming removed 5 bases at V and 6 bases at J, with 19 bases between. The length of the CDR3 is 15 residues. The germline gives CDR1 SGHVS, CDR2 FQNEAQ. The CDR3 here is CASSRGGGRAAEAFF. The DNA of the CDR3 is TGTGCCAGCAGCCGAGGTGGCGGCCGAGCCGCTGAAGCTTTCTTT.

The rearrangement uses TRBV5-1 and TRBJ2-5; possibly TRBD2 for D (5 bases). The V and J ends lost 4 bases and 5 bases respectively, with 15 bases between them. The germline gives CDR1 SGHRS, CDR2 YFSETQ. The CDR3 extends over 14 amino acids. The CDR3 region is CASSPWPEAETQYF. The CDR3 region has the DNA TGCGCCAGCAGCCCGTGGCCGGAGGCGGAGACCCAGTACTTC.

V usage is TRBV10-3 and J usage is TRBJ2-5; possible D gene TRBD1, 6 bases. The V end was cut by 5 bases, the J end by 0 bases, with 16 bases between. This CDR3 has 16 residues. CDR1 and CDR2 (germline): ENHRY, SYGVKD. CDR3 protein: CAISSTGPRNQETQYF. In DNA, the CDR3 is TGTGCCATCAGTTCTACAGGGCCCAGGAACCAAGAGACCCAGTACTTC.

The gene calls are TRBV7-7 and TRBJ2-7; 8 bases are a match to TRBD2. In germline, CDR1 is SSHAT, CDR2 FNYEAQ (reference sequence). The length of the CDR3 is 16 residues. The V gene end was trimmed by 5 bases and the J gene end by 7 bases; junction bases not matched to a gene: 16. The CDR3 loop reads CASSPTPAGGLGEQYF. Written as DNA, the CDR3 is TGTGCCAGCAGCCCAACCCCGGCGGGGGGATTAGGGGAGCAGTACTTC.

J is TRBJ1-1 and V is TRBV13; the D gene is possibly TRBD1 (5 bases). Looked up from germline, CDR1 is PRHDT and CDR2 is FYEKMQ (reference sequence). The CDR3 runs 15 residues. V was clipped by 4 bases and J by 3 bases, with 15 bases between them. As DNA, the CDR3 is TGTGCCAGCAGCTCCTCGGGCAGAGGGGACACTGAAGCTTTCTTT. This gives the protein CASSSSGRGDTEAFF.

The chain uses TRBV19 and TRBJ2-7; tentatively, D is TRBD2 (6 bases). V lost 7 bases and J lost 0, with 10 bases in between. The CDR3 runs to 13 residues. CDR1 and CDR2 (germline): LNHDA, SQIVND (reference sequence). The DNA for the CDR3 is TGTGCCAGTATTGGGGGGAACTCCTACGAGCAGTACTTC. Its protein is CASIGGNSYEQYF.

This clone is a singleton in its sample. The V and J genes are TRBV2 and TRBJ2-1, with D perhaps matching TRBD2 (6 bases). The germline CDR1 and CDR2 sequences are SNHLY and FYNNEI. The CDR3 runs to 14 residues. Deletions cut 7 bases from V and 6 bases from J, with 16 bases between. In nucleotides, the CDR3 is TGTGCCAGCATCTGGGGGGTTTTAGGCAATGAGCAGTTCTTC. It yields the protein CASIWGVLGNEQFF. The full variable domain, with the rest looked up from reference TRBV2 and TRBJ2-1, is EPEVTQTPSHQVTQMGQEVILRCVPISNHLYFYWYRQILGQKVEFLVSFYNNEISEKSEIFDDQFSVERPDGSNFTLKIRSTKLEDSAMYFCASIWGVLGNEQFFGPGTRLTVL.

The chain joins TRBV28 to TRBJ1-2; perhaps TRBD1 as D (6 bases). The V end lost 3 bases, the J end lost 0 bases, and 29 bases lay between the germline ends. Germline V gene data show CDR1 as MDHEN and CDR2 as SYDVKM. The CDR3 sequence is 21 residues long. The CDR3 DNA sequence: TGTGCCAGCAGTTTGACCTACACCGGGACATCGGAGTTCCAAACTAACTATGGCTACACCTTC. Its translation: CASSLTYTGTSEFQTNYGYTF.

V gene TRBV6-5 combines with J gene TRBJ2-5, with 7 bases that match TRBD1. V trimming: 2 bases; J trimming: 4 bases; junction bases outside the gene matches: 1. This CDR3 has 13 residues. Germline CDR1 reads MNHEY; CDR2 reads SVGAGI. Here the CDR3 reads CASSYNRGETQYF. In DNA form, the CDR3 reads TGTGCCAGCAGTTACAACAGGGGAGAGACCCAGTACTTC.

The chain joins TRBV4-1 to TRBJ2-1, with D unresolved. The CDR3 has 12 amino acids. V lost 5 bases and J lost 9, with 11 bases in between. The V gene's germline CDR1 is MGHRA and CDR2 YSYEKL. The CDR3 sequence is CASSELDSEQFF. The CDR3 bases are TGCGCCAGCAGCGAACTTGATAGTGAGCAGTTCTTC.

This clone showed up just a few times. V and J are TRBV20-1 and TRBJ1-2, with D uncertain. Deletions cut 4 bases from V and 2 bases from J, with 5 bases between. In germline, CDR1 is DFQATT, CDR2 SNEGSKA (reference sequence). The CDR3 extends over 11 amino acids. Here the CDR3 reads CSATGNYGYTF. Here the CDR3 DNA reads TGCAGTGCTACTGGGAACTATGGCTACACCTTC.